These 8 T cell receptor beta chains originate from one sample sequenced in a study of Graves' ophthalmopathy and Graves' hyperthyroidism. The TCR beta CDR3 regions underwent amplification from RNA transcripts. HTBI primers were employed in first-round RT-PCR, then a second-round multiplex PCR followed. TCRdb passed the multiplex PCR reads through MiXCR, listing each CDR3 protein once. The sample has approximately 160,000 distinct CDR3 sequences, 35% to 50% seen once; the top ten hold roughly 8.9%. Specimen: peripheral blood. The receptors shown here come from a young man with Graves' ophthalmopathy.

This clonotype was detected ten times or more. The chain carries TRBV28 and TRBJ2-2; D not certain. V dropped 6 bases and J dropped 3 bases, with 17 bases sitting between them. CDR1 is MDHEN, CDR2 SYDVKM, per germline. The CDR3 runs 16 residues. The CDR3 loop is CASRARQWTDTGELFF. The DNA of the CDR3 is TGTGCCAGCAGAGCCCGCCAGTGGACGGACACCGGGGAGCTGTTTTTT.

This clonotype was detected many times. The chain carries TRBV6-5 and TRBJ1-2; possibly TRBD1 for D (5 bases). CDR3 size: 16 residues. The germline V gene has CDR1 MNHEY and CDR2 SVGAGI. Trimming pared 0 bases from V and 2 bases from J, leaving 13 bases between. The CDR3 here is CASSYSDRGPNYGYTF. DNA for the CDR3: TGTGCCAGCAGTTACTCGGACCGGGGCCCCAACTATGGCTACACCTTC.

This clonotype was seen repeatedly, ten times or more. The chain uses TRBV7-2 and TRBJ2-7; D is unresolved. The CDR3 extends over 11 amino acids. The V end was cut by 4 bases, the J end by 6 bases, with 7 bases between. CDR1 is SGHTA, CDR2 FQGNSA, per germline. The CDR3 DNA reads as TGTGCCAGCAGCTATCATACCGAGCAGTACTTC. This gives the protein CASSYHTEQYF.

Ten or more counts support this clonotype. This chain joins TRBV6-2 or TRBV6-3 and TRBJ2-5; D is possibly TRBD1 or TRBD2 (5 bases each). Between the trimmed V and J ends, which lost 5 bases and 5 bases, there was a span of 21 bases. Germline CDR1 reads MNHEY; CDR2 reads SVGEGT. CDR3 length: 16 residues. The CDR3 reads CASSTSAGAGHETQYF. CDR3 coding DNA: TGTGCCAGCAGTACCTCAGCCGGGGCCGGGCATGAGACCCAGTACTTC.

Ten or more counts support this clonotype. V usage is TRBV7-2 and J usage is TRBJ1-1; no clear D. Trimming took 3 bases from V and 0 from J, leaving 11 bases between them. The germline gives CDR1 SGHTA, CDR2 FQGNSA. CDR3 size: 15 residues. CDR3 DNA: TGTGCCAGCAGCTTTCTCGGGATAATGAACACTGAAGCTTTCTTT. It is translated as CASSFLGIMNTEAFF.

CDR3 in DNA: TGTGCCAGCCTTCAGGCAGGCCCGAACACTGAAGCTTTCTTT. Translation: CASLQAGPNTEAFF. The chain combines TRBV12-3 or TRBV12-4 with TRBJ1-1, with D hard to call. V was pared by 8 bases and J by 1 base, with 14 bases between. This CDR3 region has 14 residues.

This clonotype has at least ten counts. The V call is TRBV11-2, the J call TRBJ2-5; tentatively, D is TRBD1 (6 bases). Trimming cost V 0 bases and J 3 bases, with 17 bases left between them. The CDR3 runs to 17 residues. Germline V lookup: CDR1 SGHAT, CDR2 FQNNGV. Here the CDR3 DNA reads TGTGCCAGCAGCTTAGATCTTTACAGGGTGTCAGAAGAGACCCAGTACTTC. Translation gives CASSLDLYRVSEETQYF.

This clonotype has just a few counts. The CDR3 DNA follows: TGTGCCAGCAGTCCGGGACTAGCGGACCGCTACGAGCAGTACTTC. Translation: CASSPGLADRYEQYF. The J gene is TRBJ2-7, the V gene TRBV12-3 or TRBV12-4; 11 nucleotides match TRBD2. The length of the CDR3 is 15 residues. Unmatched junction bases numbered 6, after V lost 5 bases and J lost 3 bases.